Presented here are 23 T cell receptor beta chains from one specimen sequenced in a study of cytomegalovirus exposure and HLA in healthy donors. PCR involved 60 Vbeta and 13 Jbeta primers. The method was immunoSEQ multiplex PCR; TCRdb's version includes in-frame clones alone and lacks a portion of them. The top ten clones hold roughly 8% of a sample with roughly 100,000 clones, over 60% of them seen once. The sequenced sample was PBMCs. The receptors come from a man aged 40-49 years in good health and CMV-seropositive.

The chain couples TRBV27 to TRBJ2-7, with 12 bases identical to TRBD2. The CDR3 loop spans 15 amino acids. The V gene's germline CDR1 is MNHEY and CDR2 SMNVEV (reference sequence). J was trimmed by 6 bases and V by 5 bases; bases with no gene match: 8. In DNA form, the CDR3 reads TGTGCCAGCAGTCCCCTGGGACTAGCGGGCCTCGAGCAGTACTTC. Translating it yields CASSPLGLAGLEQYF.

The chain recombines TRBV4-2 with TRBJ2-7; 8 bases match TRBD1. CDR1 is LGHNA, CDR2 YNFKEQ, per germline. V dropped 4 bases and J dropped 0; count of bases not matched to a gene: 17. CDR3 size: 19 residues. The CDR3 spells CASSPTGGLDTSSSYEQYF. The CDR3 DNA is TGTGCCAGCAGCCCCACAGGGGGACTTGACACCTCGAGCTCCTACGAGCAGTACTTC.

This chain uses TRBV7-3 with TRBJ2-1; possible D gene TRBD2, 6 bases. CDR1 is SGHTA, CDR2 FQGTGA, per germline. This CDR3 has 15 residues. Trimming shortened V by 6 bases and J by 7 bases, and 19 bases separated the two germline ends. The CDR3 nucleotides read TGTGCCAGCAGTTATTCATTTGGGGGGTTAAATGAGCAGTTCTTC. Protein: CASSYSFGGLNEQFF.

The rearrangement joins TRBV11-2 to TRBJ2-3, with D uncertain. This CDR3 is built from 15 residues. Trimming took 1 base from V and 2 from J, leaving 10 bases between them. CDR1 is SGHAT and CDR2 is FQNNGV in the germline V gene. In DNA form, the CDR3 reads TGTGCCAGCAGCTTAGGACTCCAATACACAGATACGCAGTATTTT. Translated, it gives CASSLGLQYTDTQYF.

This clone was recorded a few times. The CDR3 sequence is CSVLGLSYEQYF. The CDR3 DNA is TGCAGCGTCCTGGGACTCTCCTACGAGCAGTACTTC. The V and J genes are TRBV29-1 and TRBJ2-7, with D maybe TRBD2 (6 bases). Germline CDR1 is SQVTM and CDR2 is ANQGSEA. Trimming shortened V by 6 bases and J by 0 bases, and 9 bases separated the two germline ends. The length of the CDR3 is 12 residues.

The rearrangement links TRBV28 to TRBJ1-1, with D tentatively TRBD1 (5 bases). This CDR3 has 14 amino acids. Trimming shortened V by 3 bases and J by 3 bases, and 11 bases separated the two germline ends. Germline CDR1 is MDHEN and CDR2 is SYDVKM. CDR3 DNA sequence: TGTGCCAGCAGTTTGTACCAGGGCTACACTGAAGCTTTCTTT. It specifies CASSLYQGYTEAFF.

The chain couples TRBV7-2 to TRBJ2-7; maybe TRBD1 (5 bases). CDR3 length: 16 amino acids. V shed 1 base and J shed 6 bases, with 19 bases lying between them. Germline V gives CDR1 SGHTA, CDR2 FQGNSA. The CDR3 loop is CASSLGRQGEKGEQYF. In DNA form, the CDR3 reads TGTGCCAGCAGCTTAGGCCGCCAGGGTGAGAAGGGCGAGCAGTACTTC.

This clone was detected only once. The chain links TRBV9 to TRBJ2-3, with D hard to call. The CDR3 totals 14 residues. The V gene's germline CDR1 is SGDLS and CDR2 YYNGEE. Trimming cost V 0 bases and J 2 bases, with 7 bases left between them. The CDR3 reads CASSVVGDTDTQYF. DNA for the CDR3: TGTGCCAGCAGCGTAGTTGGAGACACAGATACGCAGTATTTT.

The CDR3 spells CASSFKPQGKRSSYNSPLHF. CDR3 nucleotides: TGTGCCAGCAGTTTCAAGCCCCAGGGGAAAAGGAGCTCCTATAATTCACCCCTCCACTTT. The rearrangement uses TRBV27 and TRBJ1-6, with a tentative D call TRBD1 (6 bases). Germline-derived CDR1 and CDR2 are MNHEY and SMNVEV (reference sequence). Trimming removed 3 bases from V and 0 bases from J, with 21 bases in between. The CDR3 length is 20 residues.

This clone appeared a single time. The rearrangement joins TRBV14 to TRBJ2-1; 12 bases are shared with TRBD2. The CDR3 runs to 15 residues. The J segment lost 10 bases and the V segment lost 3 bases, leaving 7 bases of the junction unmatched. In germline, CDR1 is SGHDN, CDR2 FVKESK. The CDR3 loop is CASSHKTSGSGEQFF. The CDR3 bases are TGTGCCAGCAGCCATAAGACTAGCGGGAGCGGGGAGCAGTTCTTC.

This clone was seen a handful of times. The V call is TRBV29-1, the J call TRBJ2-3; 8 bases match TRBD1. V dropped 7 bases and J dropped 2; count of bases not matched to a gene: 8. The CDR3 contains 14 residues. Germline CDR1 and CDR2: SQVTM and ANQGSEA. CDR3 sequence (DNA): TGCAGCGCCAACAGGGGGAGCCCCACAGATACGCAGTATTTT. This sequence encodes CSANRGSPTDTQYF.

This clone appeared a few times. The chain has TRBV30 and TRBJ2-1, with D possibly being TRBD2 (5 bases). CDR1 is GTSNPN and CDR2 is SVGIG in the germline V gene (reference sequence). This CDR3 contains 15 residues. Trimming stripped 2 bases from V and 0 bases from J, with 11 bases between. This CDR3 is CAWSTGDYSYNEQFF. The DNA of the CDR3 is TGTGCCTGGAGTACCGGCGACTACTCCTACAATGAGCAGTTCTTC.

The V gene is TRBV7-8, the J gene TRBJ2-7; possible D gene TRBD2, 6 bases. Germline V lookup: CDR1 SGHVS, CDR2 FQNEAQ. This CDR3 is 14 amino acids long. The V and J ends lost 6 bases and 0 bases respectively, with 12 bases between them. The CDR3 is CASRRLGGSYEQYF. The CDR3 DNA is TGTGCCAGCAGGCGACTAGGAGGCTCCTACGAGCAGTACTTC.

This chain's CDR3 is CASRRGQSDGYTF. Written as DNA, the CDR3 is TGTGCCAGCAGAAGGGGACAGAGCGATGGCTACACCTTC. The chain couples TRBV7-9 to TRBJ1-2, with 7 bases aligning to TRBD1. CDR1 and CDR2 from the germline V gene are SEHNR and FQNEAQ (reference sequence). J gave up 6 bases and V 6 bases, and 7 bases lay outside the gene matches. The length of the CDR3 is 13 residues.

This clone was found once. The chain joins TRBV18 to TRBJ2-7, with D maybe TRBD2 (6 bases). The CDR3 covers 14 residues. Germline V gene lookup returns CDR1 KGHSH and CDR2 LQKENI. The V end was cut by 5 bases, the J end by 2 bases, with 13 bases between. In DNA form, the CDR3 reads TGTGCCAGCTCATGGGCGGGGCCCCCCTACGAGCAGTACTTC. It codes for CASSWAGPPYEQYF.

This CDR3 is CASSRGEGPPIYEQYF. In DNA form, the CDR3 reads TGTGCCAGCAGCCGGGGGGAGGGCCCACCCATCTACGAGCAGTACTTC. V gene TRBV5-6 combines with J gene TRBJ2-7, with 7 bases fitting TRBD2. The V and J ends lost 4 bases and 3 bases, in that order; junction bases with no gene match: 13. From germline, CDR1 is SGHDT and CDR2 YYEEEE. CDR3 length equals 16 residues.

A remark on this clone: Its ends do not fully match the called genes, so a read error is possible. The chain has TRBV7-8 and TRBJ2-1; tentatively, D is TRBD1 (6 bases). The CDR3 loop spans 14 amino acids. From germline, CDR1 is SGHVS and CDR2 FQNEAQ. DNA for the CDR3: TGTGCCAGCATCCCAGGGGCAGGGCCCGGACGTCATCTCTTC. Translated, it gives CASIPGAGPGRHLF.

The CDR3 nucleotides are TGTGCCAGCAGCTTAGGAGGTCGAGAGACCCAGTACTTC. As protein: CASSLGGRETQYF. The rearrangement links TRBV7-2 to TRBJ2-5; D gene ambiguous. Germline values: CDR1 SGHTA, CDR2 FQGNSA. The CDR3 loop spans 13 amino acids. With 1 base removed from V and 4 bases from J, the gap between germline ends came to 7 bases.

This clone was picked up one time. The chain uses TRBV6-5 and TRBJ2-1; 10 positions match TRBD2. The germline CDR1 and CDR2 sequences are MNHEY and SVGAGI. The trim removed 2 bases at V and 2 bases at J, leaving 0 bases unmatched. This CDR3 spans 15 amino acids. The CDR3 coding sequence is TGTGCCAGCAGTTACACTAGCGGGGCCTACAATGAGCAGTTCTTC. It specifies CASSYTSGAYNEQFF.

The rearrangement uses TRBV7-2 and TRBJ2-7, with 10 nucleotides matching TRBD2. Germline trimming cut 5 bases from V and 2 bases from J; bases unmatched to any gene: 6. The length of the CDR3 is 15 residues. Germline lookup yields CDR1 SGHTA and CDR2 FQGNSA. In nucleotides, the CDR3 is TGTGCCAGCAGCCACGGACTAGCGGATACCTACGAGCAGTACTTC. Protein product: CASSHGLADTYEQYF.

This clone was observed a handful of times. The V call is TRBV14, the J call TRBJ1-2; D unresolved. Trimming stripped 1 base from V and 8 bases from J, with 11 bases between. This CDR3 has 13 residues. Germline V gives CDR1 SGHDN, CDR2 FVKESK. The DNA for the CDR3 is TGTGCCAGCAGCCAAGTTTGGGGAGTCGGCTACACCTTC. Translation: CASSQVWGVGYTF.

This rearrangement joins TRBV7-9 to TRBJ2-1; 8 bases align to TRBD2. CDR3 length: 14 residues. With V trimmed by 8 bases and J by 9 bases, 12 bases remained unmatched. The germline gives CDR1 SEHNR, CDR2 FQNEAQ (reference sequence). The CDR3: CASEPSGSEGEQFF. In nucleotides, the CDR3 is TGTGCCAGCGAGCCCAGCGGGAGTGAGGGTGAGCAGTTCTTC.

This chain connects TRBV9 to TRBJ2-1; 13 bases are a match to TRBD2. CDR1 SGDLS and CDR2 YYNGEE come from the germline V gene. The CDR3 length is 14 residues. V lost 1 base and J lost 9; bases outside the gene matches: 1. In nucleotides, the CDR3 is TGTGCCAGCAGCGTACGGACTAGCGGGGGTGAGCAGTTCTTC. This encodes CASSVRTSGGEQFF. The full variable domain, with the rest looked up from reference TRBV9 and TRBJ2-1, is DSGVTQTPKHLITATGQRVTLRCSPRSGDLSVYWYQQSLDQGLQFLIQYYNGEERAKGNILERFSAQQFPDLHSELNLSSLELGDSALYFCASSVRTSGGEQFFGPGTRLTVL.